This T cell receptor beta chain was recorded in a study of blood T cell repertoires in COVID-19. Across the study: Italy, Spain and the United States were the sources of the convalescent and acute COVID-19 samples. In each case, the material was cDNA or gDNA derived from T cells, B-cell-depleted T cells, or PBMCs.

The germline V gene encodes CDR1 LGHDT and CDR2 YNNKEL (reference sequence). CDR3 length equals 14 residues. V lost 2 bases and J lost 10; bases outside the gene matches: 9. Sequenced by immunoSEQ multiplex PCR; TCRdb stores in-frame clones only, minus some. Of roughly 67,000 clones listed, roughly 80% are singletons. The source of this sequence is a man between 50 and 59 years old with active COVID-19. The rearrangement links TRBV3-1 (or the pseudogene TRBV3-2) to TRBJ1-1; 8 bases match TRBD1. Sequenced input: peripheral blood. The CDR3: CASSQRDRIGGAFF. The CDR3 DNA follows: TGTGCCAGCAGCCAAAGGGACAGGATCGGAGGAGCTTTCTTT.